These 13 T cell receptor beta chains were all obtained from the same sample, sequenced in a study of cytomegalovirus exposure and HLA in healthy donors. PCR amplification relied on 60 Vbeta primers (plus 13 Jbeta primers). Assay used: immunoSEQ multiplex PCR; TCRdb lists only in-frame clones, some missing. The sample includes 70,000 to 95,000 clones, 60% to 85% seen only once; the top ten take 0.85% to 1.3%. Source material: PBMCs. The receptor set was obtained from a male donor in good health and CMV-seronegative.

The chain's CDR3 is CASSLGTGDPGANVLTF. The DNA of the CDR3 is TGTGCCAGCAGCCTCGGGACAGGGGACCCTGGGGCCAACGTCCTGACTTTC. The rearrangement uses TRBV7-2 and TRBJ2-6; TRBD1 aligns across 10 bases. Germline trimming cut 5 bases from V and 2 bases from J; bases unmatched to any gene: 6. CDR1 SGHTA and CDR2 FQGNSA come from the germline V gene. The CDR3 is 17 amino acids.

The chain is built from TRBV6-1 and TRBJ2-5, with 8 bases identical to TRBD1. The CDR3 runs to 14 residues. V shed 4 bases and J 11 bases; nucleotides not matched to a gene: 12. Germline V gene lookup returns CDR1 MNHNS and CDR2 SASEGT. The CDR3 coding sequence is TGTGCCAGCAGTGTAGGACAGGGAGTGGAGGCGCAGTACTTC. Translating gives CASSVGQGVEAQYF.

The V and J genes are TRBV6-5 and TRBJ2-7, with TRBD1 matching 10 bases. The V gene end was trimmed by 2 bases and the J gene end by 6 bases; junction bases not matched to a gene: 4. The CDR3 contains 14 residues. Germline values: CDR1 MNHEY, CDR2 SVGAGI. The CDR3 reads CASSYRDRGSEQYF. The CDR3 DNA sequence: TGTGCCAGCAGTTACCGGGACAGGGGAAGCGAGCAGTACTTC.

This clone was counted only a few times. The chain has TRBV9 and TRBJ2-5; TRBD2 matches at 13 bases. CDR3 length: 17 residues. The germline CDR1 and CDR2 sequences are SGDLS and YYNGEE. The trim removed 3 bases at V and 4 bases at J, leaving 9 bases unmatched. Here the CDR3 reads CASSAGLAGDLRETQYF. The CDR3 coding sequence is TGTGCCAGCAGCGCCGGACTAGCGGGAGACCTCCGAGAGACCCAGTACTTC.

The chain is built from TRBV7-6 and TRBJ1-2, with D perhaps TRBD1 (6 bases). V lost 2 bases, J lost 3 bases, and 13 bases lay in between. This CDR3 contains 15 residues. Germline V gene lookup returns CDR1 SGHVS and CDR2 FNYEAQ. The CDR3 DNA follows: TGTGCCAGCAGCTTAAGAGGGGGACCAGACTATGGCTACACCTTC. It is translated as CASSLRGGPDYGYTF.

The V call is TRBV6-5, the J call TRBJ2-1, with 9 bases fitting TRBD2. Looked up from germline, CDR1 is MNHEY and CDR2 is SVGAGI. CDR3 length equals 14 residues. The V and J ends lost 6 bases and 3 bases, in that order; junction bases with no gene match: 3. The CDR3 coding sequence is TGTGCCAGCAGGAGCGGGGGGCACTACAATGAGCAGTTCTTC. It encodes CASRSGGHYNEQFF.

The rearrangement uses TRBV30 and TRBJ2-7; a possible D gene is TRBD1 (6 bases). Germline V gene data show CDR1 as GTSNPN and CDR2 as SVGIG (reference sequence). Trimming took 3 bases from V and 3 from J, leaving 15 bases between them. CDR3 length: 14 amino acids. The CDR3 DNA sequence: TGTGCCTGGAGAATACAGGGCAGTAACTACGAGCAGTACTTC. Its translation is CAWRIQGSNYEQYF. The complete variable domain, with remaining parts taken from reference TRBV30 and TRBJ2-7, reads SQTIHQWPATLVQPVGSPLSLECTVEGTSNPNLYWYRQAAGRGLQLLFYSVGIGQISSEVPQNLSASRPQDRQFILSSKKLLLSDSGFYLCAWRIQGSNYEQYFGPGTRLTVT.

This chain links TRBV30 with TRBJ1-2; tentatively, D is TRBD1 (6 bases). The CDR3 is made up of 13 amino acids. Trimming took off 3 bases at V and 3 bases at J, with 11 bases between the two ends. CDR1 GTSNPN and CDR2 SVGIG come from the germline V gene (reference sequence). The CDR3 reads CAWRDSTDYGYTF. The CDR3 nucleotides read TGTGCCTGGAGGGACAGCACTGACTATGGCTACACCTTC.

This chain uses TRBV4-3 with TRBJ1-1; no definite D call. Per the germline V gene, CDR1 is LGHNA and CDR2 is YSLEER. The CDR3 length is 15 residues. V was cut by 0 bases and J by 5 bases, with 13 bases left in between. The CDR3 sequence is CASSQERSVRTEAFF. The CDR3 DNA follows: TGCGCCAGCAGCCAAGAGCGCTCCGTTCGGACTGAAGCTTTCTTT.

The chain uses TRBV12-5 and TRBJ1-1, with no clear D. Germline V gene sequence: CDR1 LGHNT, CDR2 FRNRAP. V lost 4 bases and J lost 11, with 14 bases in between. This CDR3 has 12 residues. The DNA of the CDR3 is TGTGCTAGTGGTTCTCCCGGTGAGGAGGCTTTCTTT. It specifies CASGSPGEEAFF.

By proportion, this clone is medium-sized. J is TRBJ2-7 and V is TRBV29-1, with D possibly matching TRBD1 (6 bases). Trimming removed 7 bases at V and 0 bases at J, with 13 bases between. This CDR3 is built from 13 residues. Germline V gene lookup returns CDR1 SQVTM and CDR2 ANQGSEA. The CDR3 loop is CSARQDSSYEQYF. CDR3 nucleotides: TGCAGCGCTAGACAGGACAGCTCCTACGAGCAGTACTTC.

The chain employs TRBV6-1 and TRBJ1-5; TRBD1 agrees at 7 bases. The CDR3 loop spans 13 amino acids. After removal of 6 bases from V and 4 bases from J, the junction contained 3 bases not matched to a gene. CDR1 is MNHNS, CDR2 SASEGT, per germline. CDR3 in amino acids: CASRAGGNQPQHF. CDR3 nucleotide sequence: TGTGCCAGCAGGGCAGGGGGGAATCAGCCCCAGCATTTT.

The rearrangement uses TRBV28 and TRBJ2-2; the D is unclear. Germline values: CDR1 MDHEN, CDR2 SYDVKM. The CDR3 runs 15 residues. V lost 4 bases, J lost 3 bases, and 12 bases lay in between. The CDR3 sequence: CASSSLYTDTGELFF. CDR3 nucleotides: TGTGCCAGCAGTTCGCTGTACACAGACACCGGGGAGCTGTTTTTT.